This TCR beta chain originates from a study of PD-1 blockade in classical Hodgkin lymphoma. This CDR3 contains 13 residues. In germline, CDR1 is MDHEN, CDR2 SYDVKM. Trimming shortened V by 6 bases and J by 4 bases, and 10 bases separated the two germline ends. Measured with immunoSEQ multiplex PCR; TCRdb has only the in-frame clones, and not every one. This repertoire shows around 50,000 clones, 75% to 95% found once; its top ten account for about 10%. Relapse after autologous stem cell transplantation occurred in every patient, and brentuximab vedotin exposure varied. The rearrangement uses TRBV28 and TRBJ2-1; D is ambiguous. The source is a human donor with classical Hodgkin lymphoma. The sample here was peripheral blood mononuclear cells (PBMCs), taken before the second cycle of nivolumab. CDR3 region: CASSIGGYNEQFF. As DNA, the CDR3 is TGTGCCAGCAGCATTGGCGGATACAATGAGCAGTTCTTC.